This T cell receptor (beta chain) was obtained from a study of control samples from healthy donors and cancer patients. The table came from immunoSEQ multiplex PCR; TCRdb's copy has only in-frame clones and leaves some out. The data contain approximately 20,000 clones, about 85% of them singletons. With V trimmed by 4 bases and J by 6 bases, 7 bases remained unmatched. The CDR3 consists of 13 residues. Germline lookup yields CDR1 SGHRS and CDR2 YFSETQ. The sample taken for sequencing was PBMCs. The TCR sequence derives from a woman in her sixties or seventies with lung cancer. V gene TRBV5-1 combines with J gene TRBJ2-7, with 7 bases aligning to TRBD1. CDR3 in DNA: TGCGCCAGCAGCCCCGGACAGGTCCCCGAGCAGTACTTC. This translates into CASSPGQVPEQYF.